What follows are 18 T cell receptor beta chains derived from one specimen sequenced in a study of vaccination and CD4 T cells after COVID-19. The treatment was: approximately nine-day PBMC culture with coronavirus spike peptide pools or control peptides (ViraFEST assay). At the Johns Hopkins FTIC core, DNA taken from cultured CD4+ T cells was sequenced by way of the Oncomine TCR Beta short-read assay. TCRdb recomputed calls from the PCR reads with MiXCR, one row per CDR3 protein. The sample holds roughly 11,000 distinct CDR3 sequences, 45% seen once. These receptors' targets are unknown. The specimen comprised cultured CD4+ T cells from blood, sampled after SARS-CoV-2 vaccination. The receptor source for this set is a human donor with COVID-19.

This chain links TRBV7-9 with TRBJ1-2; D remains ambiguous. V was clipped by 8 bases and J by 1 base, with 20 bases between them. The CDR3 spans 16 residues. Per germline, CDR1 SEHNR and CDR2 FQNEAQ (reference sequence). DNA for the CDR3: TGTGCCAGCCGCCGGGAGGAAGCGGGTCTTAACTATGGCTACACCTTC. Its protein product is CASRREEAGLNYGYTF.

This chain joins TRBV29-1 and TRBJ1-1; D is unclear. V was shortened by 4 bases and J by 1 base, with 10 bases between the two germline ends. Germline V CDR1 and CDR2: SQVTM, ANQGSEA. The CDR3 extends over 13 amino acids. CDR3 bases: TGCAGCGTTGTGGTGCAGAAGAACACTGAAGCTTTCTTT. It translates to CSVVVQKNTEAFF.

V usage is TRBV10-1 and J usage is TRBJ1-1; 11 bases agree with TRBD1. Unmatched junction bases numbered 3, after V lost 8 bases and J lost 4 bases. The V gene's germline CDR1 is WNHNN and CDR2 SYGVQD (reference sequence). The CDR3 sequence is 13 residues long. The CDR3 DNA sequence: TGCGCCAGCGCCGGGACAGGGGGCACTGAAGCTTTCTTT. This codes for CASAGTGGTEAFF.

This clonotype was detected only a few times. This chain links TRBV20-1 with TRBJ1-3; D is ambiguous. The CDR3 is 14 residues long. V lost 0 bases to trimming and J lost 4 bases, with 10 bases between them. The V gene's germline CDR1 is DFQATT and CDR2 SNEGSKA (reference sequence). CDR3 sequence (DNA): TGCAGTGCTAGAGATCACAACCGGGGAAACACCATATATTTT. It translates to CSARDHNRGNTIYF.

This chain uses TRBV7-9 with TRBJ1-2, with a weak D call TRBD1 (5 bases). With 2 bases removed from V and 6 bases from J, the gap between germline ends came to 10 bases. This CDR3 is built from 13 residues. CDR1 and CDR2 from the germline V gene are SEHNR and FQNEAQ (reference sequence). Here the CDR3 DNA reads TGTGCCAGCAGCTTAACGGGAGGGGATGGCTACACCTTC. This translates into CASSLTGGDGYTF.

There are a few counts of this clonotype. CDR3 region: CASTLRGTSNTEAFF. The CDR3 DNA follows: TGTGCCAGCACCCTTCGGGGGACGAGTAACACTGAAGCTTTCTTT. The chain recombines TRBV7-2 with TRBJ1-1; perhaps TRBD1 as D (5 bases). The CDR3 is 15 amino acids. Trimming stripped 7 bases from V and 2 bases from J, with 17 bases between. CDR1 and CDR2 from the germline V gene are SGHTA and FQGNSA.

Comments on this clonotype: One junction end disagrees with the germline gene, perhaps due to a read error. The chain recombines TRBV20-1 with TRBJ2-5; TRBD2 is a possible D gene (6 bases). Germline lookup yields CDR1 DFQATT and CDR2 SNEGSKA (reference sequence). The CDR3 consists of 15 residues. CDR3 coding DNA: TGCAGTGCCAACGACTTGGCGGGGCTACAAGAGACCCAGCACTTC. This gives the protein CSANDLAGLQETQHF.

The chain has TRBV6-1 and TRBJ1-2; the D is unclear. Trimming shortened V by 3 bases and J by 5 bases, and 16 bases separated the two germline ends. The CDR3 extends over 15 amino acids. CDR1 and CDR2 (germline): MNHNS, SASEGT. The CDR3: CASSDSVPLPYGYTF. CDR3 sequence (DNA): TGTGCCAGCAGTGACTCAGTCCCCTTACCGTATGGCTACACCTTC.

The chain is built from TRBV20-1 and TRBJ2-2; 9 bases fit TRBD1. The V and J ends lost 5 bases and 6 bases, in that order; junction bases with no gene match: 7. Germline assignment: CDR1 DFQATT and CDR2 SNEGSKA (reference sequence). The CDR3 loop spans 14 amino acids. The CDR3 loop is CSASGTGTPGELFF. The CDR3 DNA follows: TGCAGTGCTTCCGGGACAGGGACCCCCGGGGAGCTGTTTTTT.

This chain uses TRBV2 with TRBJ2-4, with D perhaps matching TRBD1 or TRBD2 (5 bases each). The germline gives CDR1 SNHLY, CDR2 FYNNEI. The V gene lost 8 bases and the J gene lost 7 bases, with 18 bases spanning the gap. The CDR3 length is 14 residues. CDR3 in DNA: TGTGCCAGCCTGTATTCCGGGACGAGGAACATTCAGTACTTC. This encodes CASLYSGTRNIQYF. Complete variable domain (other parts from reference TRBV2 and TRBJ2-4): EPEVTQTPSHQVTQMGQEVILRCVPISNHLYFYWYRQILGQKVEFLVSFYNNEISEKSEIFDDQFSVERPDGSNFTLKIRSTKLEDSAMYFCASLYSGTRNIQYFGAGTRLSVL.

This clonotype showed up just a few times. DNA of the CDR3: TGTGCCAGCAGCCCCTCGGGTAACGAGGGACCCTATAATTCACCCCTCCACTTT. Residues: CASSPSGNEGPYNSPLHF. This chain uses TRBV11-2 with TRBJ1-6; D is possibly TRBD1 (5 bases). The CDR3 runs to 18 residues. Germline V gives CDR1 SGHAT, CDR2 FQNNGV. The V and J ends lost 5 bases and 2 bases respectively, with 19 bases between them.

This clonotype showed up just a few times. The DNA of the CDR3 is TGCAGTGCCCTCCGTTTCTACACCTTC. Amino acid sequence: CSALRFYTF. The genes are TRBV20-1 and TRBJ1-2; unclear D gene. V was trimmed by 6 bases and J by 10 bases, leaving 9 bases between them. CDR3 size: 9 residues. Germline loops: CDR1 DFQATT, CDR2 SNEGSKA (reference sequence).

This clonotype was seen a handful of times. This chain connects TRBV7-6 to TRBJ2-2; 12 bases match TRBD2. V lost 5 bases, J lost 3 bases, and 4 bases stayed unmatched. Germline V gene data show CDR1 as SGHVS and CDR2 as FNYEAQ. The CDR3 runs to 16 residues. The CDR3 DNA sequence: TGTGCCAGCAGCAAACTAGCGGGGGGCGACACCGGGGAGCTGTTTTTT. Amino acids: CASSKLAGGDTGELFF.

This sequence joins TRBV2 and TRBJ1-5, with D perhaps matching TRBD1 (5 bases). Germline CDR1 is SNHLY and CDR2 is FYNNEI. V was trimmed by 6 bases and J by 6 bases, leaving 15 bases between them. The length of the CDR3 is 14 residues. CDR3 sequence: CASSAGTPSQPQHF. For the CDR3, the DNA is TGTGCCAGCAGCGCCGGGACCCCGAGTCAGCCCCAGCATTTT.

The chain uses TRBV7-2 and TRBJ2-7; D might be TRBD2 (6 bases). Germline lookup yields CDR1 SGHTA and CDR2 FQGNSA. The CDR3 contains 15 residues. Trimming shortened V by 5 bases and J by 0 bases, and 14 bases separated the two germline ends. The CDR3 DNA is TGTGCCAGCAGCCAGGGTCCGACTAGCTCCTACGAGCAGTACTTC. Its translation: CASSQGPTSSYEQYF.

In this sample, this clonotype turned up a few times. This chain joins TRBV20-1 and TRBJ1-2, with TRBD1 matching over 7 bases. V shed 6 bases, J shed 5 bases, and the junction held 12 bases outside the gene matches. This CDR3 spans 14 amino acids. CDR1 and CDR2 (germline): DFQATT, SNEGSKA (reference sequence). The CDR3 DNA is TGCAGTGCGCAAACAGGGGCTCCGGGGTATGGCTACACCTTC. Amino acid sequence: CSAQTGAPGYGYTF.

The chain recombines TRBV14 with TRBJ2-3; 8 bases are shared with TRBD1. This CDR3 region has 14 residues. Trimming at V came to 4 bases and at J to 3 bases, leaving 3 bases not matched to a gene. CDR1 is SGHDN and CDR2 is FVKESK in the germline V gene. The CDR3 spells CASSPDRGTDTQYF. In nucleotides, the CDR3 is TGTGCCAGCAGCCCCGACAGGGGAACAGATACGCAGTATTTT.

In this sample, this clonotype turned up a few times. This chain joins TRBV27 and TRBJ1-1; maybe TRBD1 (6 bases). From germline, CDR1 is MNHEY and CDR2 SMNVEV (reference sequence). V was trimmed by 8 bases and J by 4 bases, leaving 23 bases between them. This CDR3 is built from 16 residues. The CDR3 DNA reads TGTGCCAGCCGAGGGGGGCGTTCTTTCGTAAGCACTGAAGCTTTCTTT. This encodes CASRGGRSFVSTEAFF.